One sample yielded the 16 T cell receptor beta chains listed below, sequenced in a study of OX40 agonist ivuxolimab in advanced cancers. The repertoire was sequenced with immunoSEQ multiplex PCR; TCRdb's copy has only in-frame clones and lacks some. The sample shows approximately 44,000 clones, around 92% of them seen only once. The material sequenced was CD4+ or CD8+ T cells sorted from blood, taken in a trial of the OX40 agonist ivuxolimab. The origin of the receptors is an adult with an advanced solid tumor such as melanoma, head and neck, liver or kidney cancer.

V is TRBV19 and J is TRBJ2-7, with a weak D call TRBD2 (5 bases). Trimming removed 0 bases from V and 5 bases from J, with 14 bases in between. This CDR3 has 15 residues. CDR1 LNHDA and CDR2 SQIVND come from the germline V gene (reference sequence). The CDR3 region has the DNA TGTGCCAGTAGTATAGATCTGGGCTTGGAGGACGAGCAGTACTTC. Protein product: CASSIDLGLEDEQYF.

This chain joins TRBV18 and TRBJ2-7; 7 nucleotides agree with TRBD1. The CDR3 length is 13 residues. V was pared by 2 bases and J by 6 bases, with 4 bases of the junction left unmatched. The germline gives CDR1 KGHSH, CDR2 LQKENI. The CDR3 region has the DNA TGTGCCAGCTCACCATCGGCAGGGGGCGAGCAGTACTTC. Its translation: CASSPSAGGEQYF.

The chain recombines TRBV5-8 with TRBJ2-7; D is possibly TRBD1 (6 bases). The CDR3 length is 15 residues. Between the trimmed V and J ends, which lost 0 bases and 7 bases, there was a span of 17 bases. Germline CDR1 and CDR2: SGHTS and YDEGEE. The CDR3 sequence is CASSLALTGSLEQYF. Here the CDR3 DNA reads TGTGCCAGCAGCTTGGCCTTAACAGGGTCATTGGAGCAGTACTTC.

This sequence joins TRBV11-2 and TRBJ2-5; TRBD1 aligns across 7 bases. CDR1 is SGHAT and CDR2 is FQNNGV in the germline V gene. With V trimmed by 2 bases and J by 4 bases, 10 bases remained unmatched. The CDR3 contains 16 residues. DNA of the CDR3: TGTGCCAGCAGCTTATTATCGGGACAGCCGGGAGAGACCCAGTACTTC. It is translated as CASSLLSGQPGETQYF.

This chain links TRBV11-2 with TRBJ2-5; D ambiguous. Germline V gene sequence: CDR1 SGHAT, CDR2 FQNNGV. The ends were cut back, 7 bases at V and 4 bases at J, with 4 bases in the middle. The CDR3 spans 10 residues. The CDR3 nucleotides are TGTGCCAGCACCGGAGAGACCCAGTACTTC. This encodes CASTGETQYF.

The DNA for the CDR3 is TGTGCCAGCAGCGTGGGGGCAACTAATGAAAAACTGTTTTTT. Protein product: CASSVGATNEKLFF. The V and J genes are TRBV9 and TRBJ1-4; D possibly corresponds to TRBD1 (5 bases). Germline V lookup: CDR1 SGDLS, CDR2 YYNGEE. This CDR3 comprises 14 residues. Deletions cut 2 bases from V and 0 bases from J, with 5 bases between.

V usage is TRBV7-6 and J usage is TRBJ1-1; no reliable D call. The CDR3 extends over 15 amino acids. Trimming removed 3 bases from V and 0 bases from J, with 11 bases in between. Germline lookup yields CDR1 SGHVS and CDR2 FNYEAQ. CDR3 region: CASSFIPAMNTEAFF. For the CDR3, the DNA is TGTGCCAGCAGCTTTATTCCGGCGATGAACACTGAAGCTTTCTTT.

The table lists this clone with a few counts. The rearrangement links TRBV10-3 to TRBJ2-1; 15 bases agree with TRBD2. The CDR3 length is 15 residues. The germline V gene has CDR1 ENHRY and CDR2 SYGVKD. The V and J ends lost 10 bases and 2 bases, in that order; junction bases with no gene match: 3. The CDR3 nucleotides are TGTGCCACCGGACTAGCGGGAGGGCCCTACAATGAGCAGTTCTTC. Its protein is CATGLAGGPYNEQFF.

The J gene is TRBJ2-1, the V gene TRBV11-2; the D gene is possibly TRBD1 (6 bases). The CDR3 sequence is 14 residues long. Looked up from germline, CDR1 is SGHAT and CDR2 is FQNNGV. Trimming took 6 bases from V and 8 from J, leaving 17 bases between them. The CDR3 region has the DNA TGTGCCAGCAGGTACCCTTTAGGGGGAGATGAGCAGTTCTTC. It yields the protein CASRYPLGGDEQFF.

The chain employs TRBV7-6 and TRBJ2-1; D gene uncertain. Germline assignment: CDR1 SGHVS and CDR2 FNYEAQ. The CDR3 covers 15 residues. The V gene lost 1 base and the J gene lost 0 bases, with 7 bases spanning the gap. CDR3 bases: TGTGCCAGCAGCTTAGGACAAAACTCCTACAATGAGCAGTTCTTC. This gives the protein CASSLGQNSYNEQFF. Full variable domain (outside the CDR3, taken from reference TRBV7-6 and TRBJ2-1): GAGVSQSPRYKVTKRGQDVALRCDPISGHVSLYWYRQALGQGPEFLTYFNYEAQQDKSGLPNDRFSAERPEGSISTLTIQRTEQRDSAMYRCASSLGQNSYNEQFFGPGTRLTVL.

V usage is TRBV10-1 and J usage is TRBJ2-1, with 9 bases lining up with TRBD2. CDR1 WNHNN and CDR2 SYGVQD come from the germline V gene (reference sequence). The CDR3 sequence is 13 residues long. Trimming at V came to 5 bases and at J to 9 bases, leaving 5 bases not matched to a gene. Here the CDR3 reads CASSRAGGGEQFF. The CDR3, as DNA: TGCGCCAGCAGTAGGGCGGGAGGGGGTGAGCAGTTCTTC.

The chain couples TRBV6-5 to TRBJ2-5; no clear D gene. Per germline, CDR1 MNHEY and CDR2 SVGAGI. The V end was cut by 6 bases, the J end by 5 bases, with 10 bases between. The CDR3 has 12 amino acids. The CDR3 here is CASRAYGETQYF. Here the CDR3 DNA reads TGTGCCAGCAGAGCTTATGGGGAGACCCAGTACTTC.

The chain carries TRBV11-1 and TRBJ2-7; the match to TRBD1 covers 7 bases. The CDR3 has 13 residues. Germline V gene sequence: CDR1 SGHAT, CDR2 FQDESV (reference sequence). V lost 4 bases to trimming and J lost 0 bases; unmatched junction nucleotides: 0. The CDR3 region has the DNA TGTGCCAGCAGCTGGGACAGCTCCTACGAGCAGTACTTC. It yields the protein CASSWDSSYEQYF.

The chain is built from TRBV6-5 and TRBJ1-5; D perhaps matches TRBD1 (5 bases). The CDR3 is made up of 16 amino acids. CDR1 is MNHEY, CDR2 SVGAGI, per germline. Trimming stripped 2 bases from V and 0 bases from J, with 11 bases between. CDR3 sequence (DNA): TGTGCCAGCAGTTACGGCCCTCAGGGTAGCAATCAGCCCCAGCATTTT. It translates to CASSYGPQGSNQPQHF.

V usage is TRBV4-1 and J usage is TRBJ2-5; D remains unclear. This CDR3 region has 18 residues. Germline-derived CDR1 and CDR2 are MGHRA and YSYEKL. The ends were cut back, 2 bases at V and 0 bases at J, with 19 bases in the middle. CDR3 coding DNA: TGCGCCAGCAGCCAACGGCCAAACCAGCCCCCCGACCAAGAGACCCAGTACTTC. This sequence encodes CASSQRPNQPPDQETQYF.

This chain links TRBV6-6 with TRBJ1-5; D ambiguous. The length of the CDR3 is 14 residues. The V gene lost 0 bases and the J gene lost 7 bases, with 10 bases spanning the gap. CDR1 is MNHNY, CDR2 SVGAGI, per germline (reference sequence). CDR3 in amino acids: CASSYSGSAQPQHF. CDR3 DNA: TGTGCCAGCAGTTACTCCGGGTCCGCCCAGCCCCAGCATTTT.